The 4 T cell receptor beta chains listed next were all sequenced from one sample in a study of blood T cell repertoires in COVID-19. TCRdb's copy holds only in-frame clones and misses some; the assay was immunoSEQ multiplex PCR. The sample includes about 500,000 clones, approximately 92% seen only once; the top ten take about 0.91%. The specimen was peripheral blood. All receptors derive from a man younger than 35 with COVID-19, enrolled during active disease.

The chain recombines TRBV2 with TRBJ1-1, with D perhaps matching TRBD1 (5 bases). V lost 3 bases and J 0 bases, leaving 8 bases between the germline ends. The CDR3 has 14 residues. CDR1 SNHLY and CDR2 FYNNEI come from the germline V gene. DNA of the CDR3: TGTGCCAGCAGTGATGGGACTATGAACACTGAAGCTTTCTTT. Its translation: CASSDGTMNTEAFF.

The gene calls are TRBV3-1 (or the pseudogene TRBV3-2) and TRBJ1-1; no clear D gene. The CDR3 runs 13 residues. Germline V gene data show CDR1 as LGHDT and CDR2 as YNNKEL (reference sequence). V lost 5 bases, J lost 1 base, and 8 bases lay in between. The CDR3 nucleotides are TGTGCCAGCAGCTCCCGAGGGAACACTGAAGCTTTCTTT. As protein: CASSSRGNTEAFF.

The chain employs TRBV6-5 and TRBJ1-2; 7 positions agree with TRBD1. The junction had 7 bases not matched to a gene; V was cut back by 4 bases and J by 8 bases. CDR1 and CDR2 (germline): MNHEY, SVGAGI. The CDR3 sequence is 13 residues long. The CDR3 sequence is CASSSTQGYGYTF. The CDR3 nucleotides read TGTGCCAGCAGTTCAACACAGGGGTACGGCTACACCTTC.

The V and J genes are TRBV6-1 and TRBJ2-7; 9 nucleotides align to TRBD2. CDR3 length: 16 residues. CDR1 is MNHNS and CDR2 is SASEGT in the germline V gene. Trimming at V came to 0 bases and at J to 2 bases, leaving 5 bases not matched to a gene. CDR3 sequence reads: CASSEALGLAAYEQYF. The CDR3 bases are TGTGCCAGCAGTGAAGCGTTGGGACTAGCAGCCTACGAGCAGTACTTC.